Listed below are T cell receptor beta chains from one sample, sequenced in a study of T-cell reconstitution after alpha-beta-depleted transplantation in children. A single record per CDR3 protein comes from TCRdb applying MiXCR to the PCR reads. The sample has 100,000 to 120,000 distinct CDR3 sequences, 10% seen once. The source material was PBMCs from the stem cell graft donor, sampled from the stem cell graft. These receptors were taken from a human donor who donated a stem cell graft to a child with acute lymphoblastic leukemia. Each CDR3 is given with its conserved first and last residue. The D gene is left open where the match is weak. Size is omitted from some rows. Given values are once, few, many or a class for expanded clones.

size: many
J: TRBJ1-1
D: .
V: TRBV29-1
DNA: TGCAGCGTTGGAGGTATCAGCTTCATGAACACTGAAGCTTTCTTT
CDR3: CSVGGISFMNTEAFF

size: many
J: TRBJ2-5
D: TRBD2
V: TRBV12-3/TRBV12-4
DNA: TGTGCCAGCAGTTTTAGGGACCCGGCGGGAGGGACCCAGTACTTC
CDR3: CASSFRDPAGGTQYF

size: many
J: TRBJ2-1
D: TRBD1
V: TRBV7-2
DNA: TGTGCCAGCAGCCGACAGGGAAAGGGGGATAGTGAGCAGTTCTTC
CDR3: CASSRQGKGDSEQFF

size: many
J: TRBJ2-3
D: .
V: TRBV4-3
DNA: TGCGCCAGCAGCCAAGAGGGAGTGGAGGGTCAAGATACGCAGTATTTT
CDR3: CASSQEGVEGQDTQYF

size: many
J: TRBJ1-6
D: .
V: TRBV27
DNA: TGTGCCAGCCGGCAGGGAGTCTCTAATTCACCCCTCCACTTT
CDR3: CASRQGVSNSPLHF

size: many
J: TRBJ1-1
D: .
V: TRBV12-5
DNA: TGTGCTAGTGGTTCGCCACAGGTGGGCACTGAAGCTTTCTTT
CDR3: CASGSPQVGTEAFF

size: few
J: TRBJ2-5
D: TRBD2
V: TRBV6-2/TRBV6-3
DNA: TGTGCCAGCAGTAACGGACTAGCAGAGCGAGAGACCCAGTACTTC
CDR3: CASSNGLAERETQYF

size: many
J: TRBJ2-7
D: .
V: TRBV9
DNA: TGTGCCAGCAGCGTAGCTACGTCAGGGTACGAGCAGTACTTC
CDR3: CASSVATSGYEQYF

size: many
J: TRBJ2-7
D: .
V: TRBV27
DNA: TGTGCCAGCAGTTTTGGGGGAAACTTGTACGAGCAGTACTTC
CDR3: CASSFGGNLYEQYF

size: many
J: TRBJ2-7
D: .
V: TRBV27
DNA: TGTGCCAGCAGTTTATCGAACAGGGCCTACGAGCAGTACTTC
CDR3: CASSLSNRAYEQYF

size: many
J: TRBJ1-3
D: .
V: TRBV29-1
DNA: TGCAGCGTTGAAAGGCCAACCGGGGGGGCCCGATCTGGAAACACCATATATTTT
CDR3: CSVERPTGGARSGNTIYF

size: .
J: TRBJ2-7
D: TRBD1
V: TRBV9
DNA: TGTGCCAGCAGCGTAGGAGGGACAGACTACAGCTCCTACGAGCAGTACTTC
CDR3: CASSVGGTDYSSYEQYF

size: many
J: TRBJ1-1
D: .
V: TRBV12-5
DNA: TGTGCTAGTGGTTTGGTACTTGACTTTCGGAACACTGAAGCTTTCTTT
CDR3: CASGLVLDFRNTEAFF

size: many
J: TRBJ2-1
D: .
V: TRBV29-1
DNA: TGCAGCACCGAATACTCCTACAATGAGCAGTTCTTC
CDR3: CSTEYSYNEQFF

size: many
J: TRBJ2-5
D: TRBD2
V: TRBV5-1
DNA: TGCGCCAGCAGCTTGGACCCTAGCGGGGGCGGCCGACTCCAAGAGACCCAGTACTTC
CDR3: CASSLDPSGGGRLQETQYF

size: many
J: TRBJ1-2
D: .
V: TRBV5-1
DNA: TGCGCCAGCAGCTCGGACAATGGCTACACCTTC
CDR3: CASSSDNGYTF

size: .
J: TRBJ2-7
D: TRBD2
V: TRBV19
DNA: TGTGCCAGTAGTATAGCCCTAGCGGGGGGCGCAACCTTTTCCTACGAGCAGTACTTC
CDR3: CASSIALAGGATFSYEQYF

size: many
J: TRBJ2-7
D: .
V: TRBV6-5
DNA: TGTGCCAGCTGGGGGGACAGCTCCTACGAGCAGTACTTC
CDR3: CASWGDSSYEQYF

size: .
J: TRBJ1-3
D: .
V: TRBV7-8
DNA: TGTGCCAGCAGCTTCCGGAGCTCTGGAAACACCATATATTTT
CDR3: CASSFRSSGNTIYF

size: many
J: TRBJ2-6
D: .
V: TRBV20-1
DNA: TGCAGTGCAGATGTCATGGTTAGTGGGGCCAACGTCCTGACTTTC
CDR3: CSADVMVSGANVLTF

size: many
J: TRBJ2-5
D: .
V: TRBV27
DNA: TGTGCCAGCAGTTTTTTATTGGGGGAGACCCAGTACTTC
CDR3: CASSFLLGETQYF

size: many
J: TRBJ2-1
D: TRBD2
V: TRBV20-1
DNA: TGCAGTGCTAACCCCCTGACTAGCGGGGGGGCCGGTGAGCAGTTCTTC
CDR3: CSANPLTSGGAGEQFF

size: many
J: TRBJ2-2
D: .
V: TRBV12-3/TRBV12-4
DNA: TGTGCCAGCATGAGCCTCGCCGGGGAGCTGTTTTTT
CDR3: CASMSLAGELFF

size: many
J: TRBJ1-1
D: TRBD1
V: TRBV5-1
DNA: TGCGCCAGCACATGGACAGGGAACACTGAAGCTTTCTTT
CDR3: CASTWTGNTEAFF

size: many
J: TRBJ2-1
D: TRBD2
V: TRBV7-3
DNA: TGTGCCAGCAGCTCCCGGACTAGCAGCGGCAATGAGCAGTTCTTC
CDR3: CASSSRTSSGNEQFF

size: many
J: TRBJ1-5
D: TRBD1
V: TRBV6-5
DNA: TGTGCCAGCAGCCCCGGGACAGGGAATCAGCCCCAGCATTTT
CDR3: CASSPGTGNQPQHF

size: many
J: TRBJ1-1
D: .
V: TRBV27
DNA: TGTGCCAGCAGTTTCGCCGGGGGCACTGAAGCTTTCTTT
CDR3: CASSFAGGTEAFF

size: many
J: TRBJ2-1
D: .
V: TRBV3-1
DNA: TGTGCCAGCAGCCAAACCCCAAACGTCGGTATGGAGCAGTTCTTC
CDR3: CASSQTPNVGMEQFF

size: .
J: TRBJ2-2
D: TRBD2
V: TRBV12-3/TRBV12-4
DNA: TGTGCCAGCAGCCCTGGGCTAGCGGGGTCCACCGGGGAGCTGTTTTTT
CDR3: CASSPGLAGSTGELFF

size: many
J: TRBJ1-6
D: TRBD1
V: TRBV20-1
DNA: TGCAGTGCTAGAGATCTTCGGACAGGGGGACACTATAATTCACCCCTCCACTTT
CDR3: CSARDLRTGGHYNSPLHF

size: many
J: TRBJ2-3
D: TRBD2
V: TRBV5-1
DNA: TGCGCCAGCAGCACCGGGAGGGGGATCAGCACAGATACGCAGTATTTT
CDR3: CASSTGRGISTDTQYF

size: many
J: TRBJ2-5
D: TRBD2
V: TRBV20-1
DNA: TGCAGTGCTAGGCCGGGGCTAGCGGTACAAGAGACCCAGTACTTC
CDR3: CSARPGLAVQETQYF

size: many
J: TRBJ2-1
D: TRBD2
V: TRBV20-1
DNA: TGCAGTGCTAGAGATTTAGCGGGAGCTTCAAAGAATGAGCAGTTCTTC
CDR3: CSARDLAGASKNEQFF

size: many
J: TRBJ1-1
D: .
V: TRBV20-1
DNA: TGCAGTGCTAGTCCACCGGCGGGGACTGAAGCTTTCTTT
CDR3: CSASPPAGTEAFF

size: many
J: TRBJ1-4
D: TRBD1
V: TRBV7-6
DNA: TGTGCCAGCAGCTTATTAGGGGGCGTCCGAGAAAAACTGTTTTTT
CDR3: CASSLLGGVREKLFF

size: many
J: TRBJ2-1
D: TRBD2
V: TRBV4-3
DNA: TGCGCCAGCAGCCAGGGACTAGCGGCAGAGCAGTTCTTC
CDR3: CASSQGLAAEQFF

size: many
J: TRBJ2-7
D: .
V: TRBV3-1
DNA: TGTGCCAGCAGCCAAGAGGCGTATTACTCCTACGAGCAGTACTTC
CDR3: CASSQEAYYSYEQYF